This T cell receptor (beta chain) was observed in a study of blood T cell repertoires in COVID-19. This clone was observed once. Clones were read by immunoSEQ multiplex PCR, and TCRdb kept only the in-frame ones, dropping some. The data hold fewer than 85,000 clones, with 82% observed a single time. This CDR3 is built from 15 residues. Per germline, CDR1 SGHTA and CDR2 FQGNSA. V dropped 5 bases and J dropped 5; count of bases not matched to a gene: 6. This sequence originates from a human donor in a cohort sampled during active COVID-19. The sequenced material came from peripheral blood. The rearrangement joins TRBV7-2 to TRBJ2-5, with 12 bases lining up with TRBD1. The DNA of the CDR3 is TGTGCCAGCAGCATGGGGACAGGGGGCGAGGAGACCCAGTACTTC. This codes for CASSMGTGGEETQYF.